This is a list of T cell receptor beta chains from one sample in a study of tumor and adjacent non-tumor tissue in lung cancer. TCRdb called the multiplex PCR reads again in MiXCR, with one record for every CDR3 protein. Of 90,000 to 100,000 distinct CDR3 sequences listed, 75% to 90% are singletons. Sequencing used distant non-tumor lung tissue. These receptors were collected from a man aged 60-69 years with small cell lung cancer. Each CDR3 is given with its conserved first and last residue. The order of the fields is V gene, D gene, clone size, J gene, CDR3 DNA, CDR3 protein. The D gene is left open where the match is weak. Clone size is shown for a subset of rows, as once, few, many or a class of expanded clone.

TRBV4-1	-	-	TRBJ2-1	TGCGCCAGCAGCCCTTTTACTACCCCCGAGAATGAGCAGTTCTTC	CASSPFTTPENEQFF
TRBV12-3/TRBV12-4	-	many	TRBJ2-2	TGTGCCACCATGGGTGGGTGGTCGACGAACACCGGGGAGCTGTTTTTT	CATMGGWSTNTGELFF
TRBV24-1	-	many	TRBJ2-7	TGTGCCACCAGTGATGGGGTAAAGCAGTACTTC	CATSDGVKQYF
TRBV29-1	-	-	TRBJ2-7	TGCAGCGTTGAAGTTAGGGTGGCACACCCCGGAAAACAGTACTTC	CSVEVRVAHPGKQYF
TRBV12-5	-	many	TRBJ1-5	TGTGCTAGTGGTCTGGGTCCTGAGGGTCAGCCCCAGCATTTT	CASGLGPEGQPQHF
TRBV4-2	TRBD2	-	TRBJ2-5	TGTGCCAGCAGCCTAGGGACTAGCGGAGAAGAGGCCCAGTATTTC	CASSLGTSGEEAQYF
TRBV11-1	TRBD1	-	TRBJ2-5	TGTGCCACCAGCTTAGACGCCCTCATGACAGGGCGAGAGACCCAGTACTTC	CATSLDALMTGRETQYF
TRBV29-1	-	-	TRBJ2-7	TGCAGCGTTGAAGGGGGGACCATCTACGAGTACTTC	CSVEGGTIYEYF
TRBV19	TRBD2	-	TRBJ2-2	TGTGCCAGTAGTATCGGGGGGGCCGGGGAGCTGTTTTTT	CASSIGGAGELFF
TRBV29-1	TRBD1	-	TRBJ2-2	TGCAGAGTAAGACAGGGGGCCTGGGAGCTGTTTTTT	CRVRQGAWELFF
TRBV6-5	-	-	TRBJ2-1	TGTGTCAGCAGTTACTCGATATGGGGACTTGCGGACAATGAGCAATTCTTC	CVSSYSIWGLADNEQFF
TRBV5-4	-	-	TRBJ1-1	TGTGCCAGCAACCTGGACGGGGTAGGGGTAATGAACACTGAAGCTTTCTTT	CASNLDGVGVMNTEAFF
TRBV12-3/TRBV12-4	-	-	TRBJ1-3	TGTACCAGCAATTTTGGAGGACGGAACACCATATATTTT	CTSNFGGRNTIYF
TRBV6-2/TRBV6-3	TRBD1	once	TRBJ2-3	TGTGCCAGCAGTTACCTCTTATGGGACAGGGCGGCAGATACGCGGTATTTT	CASSYLLWDRAADTRYF
TRBV12-3/TRBV12-4	-	-	TRBJ2-7	TGTGACAGCAGGGAAGCGGGTAGAAGCTACAAGCAGTACTTC	CDSREAGRSYKQYF
TRBV29-1	-	-	TRBJ2-3	TGCGGCGAAACAATAGGCACAGATACGCAGTATTTC	CGETIGTDTQYF
TRBV6-5	-	-	TRBJ2-2	TGTGCCAGCAGACCCTGGCGGGGTAATTCTACCGGGGAGCTCTTTTTT	CASRPWRGNSTGELFF
TRBV4-2	-	-	TRBJ2-2	TGTGCCAGCAGCCAAGTTCTGAGGGCCAACACCGAGAAGCTGTGTTTT	CASSQVLRANTEKLCF
TRBV29-1	-	-	TRBJ2-1	TGCAGCGTTGCTGACTCGCGGCAGTTCTTC	CSVADSRQFF
TRBV11-2	TRBD1	-	TRBJ1-6	TGTGCCAGCAACTTAGAGACAGGGGGAAATTCACCACTCCGCTTT	CASNLETGGNSPLRF
TRBV28	-	once	TRBJ2-1	TGTGACAGCAGCCGGAACTCCTACAATGAGCAGTTCTTC	CDSSRNSYNEQFF